This T cell receptor beta chain was sequenced for a study of CD8+CD57+ T cells in acquired aplastic anemia. Study at large: Sorted CD4+ plus CD8+ cells gave DNA averaging around 3 ug.

Using genomic DNA as the template, TCR beta VDJ and CDR3 profiling was carried out. MiXCR, applied by TCRdb to the reads, yields one record per CDR3 protein. The sample records around 170,000 distinct CDR3 sequences, nearly 50% being singletons. In its sample, this clonotype was seen a few times. The authors sequenced patients whose flow cytometry had shown CD8+CD57+ cell expansion. The TCR sequence derives from a human donor with aplastic anemia. The sample consisted of sorted CD4+, CD8+, or CD8+CD57+ T cells (not recorded which) from PBMCs.

In nucleotides, the CDR3 is TGTGCCAGCAGTGCTCACCCGGCGTCACCCCTCCACTTT. It codes for CASSAHPASPLHF. This rearrangement joins TRBV2 to TRBJ1-6; D is undetermined. This CDR3 spans 13 amino acids. V lost 4 bases and J lost 10, with 11 bases in between. Germline V gene data show CDR1 as SNHLY and CDR2 as FYNNEI. Complete variable domain (other parts from reference TRBV2 and TRBJ1-6): EPEVTQTPSHQVTQMGQEVILRCVPISNHLYFYWYRQILGQKVEFLVSFYNNEISEKSEIFDDQFSVERPDGSNFTLKIRSTKLEDSAMYFCASSAHPASPLHFGNGTRLTVT.